The clone carrying this T cell receptor beta chain occurred many times. Antigen specificity is unknown. This entry belongs to a study of T cell repertoires in cytomegalovirus infection. In the study overall: TCR beta signatures that were public indicated CMV infection and matching HLA type.

V shed 1 base, J shed 4 bases, and the junction held 3 bases outside the gene matches. The CDR3 runs 14 residues. TCRdb processed the reads anew with MiXCR; each CDR3 protein has one entry. The sample carries approximately 910,000 distinct CDR3 sequences, less than 40% recorded once. The TCR was taken from a human donor in good health (CMV status not recorded). Some clones in this sample may be carry-over from other donors' samples. This chain connects TRBV12-3 or TRBV12-4 to TRBJ1-2; TRBD1 agrees at 7 bases. The sequences come from cultured CD8+ T cells from PBMCs, collected from culture after CMV antigen stimulation. CDR3: CASSLGGQIYGYTF. The CDR3 nucleotides read TGTGCCAGCAGTTTAGGGGGACAGATCTATGGCTACACCTTC.